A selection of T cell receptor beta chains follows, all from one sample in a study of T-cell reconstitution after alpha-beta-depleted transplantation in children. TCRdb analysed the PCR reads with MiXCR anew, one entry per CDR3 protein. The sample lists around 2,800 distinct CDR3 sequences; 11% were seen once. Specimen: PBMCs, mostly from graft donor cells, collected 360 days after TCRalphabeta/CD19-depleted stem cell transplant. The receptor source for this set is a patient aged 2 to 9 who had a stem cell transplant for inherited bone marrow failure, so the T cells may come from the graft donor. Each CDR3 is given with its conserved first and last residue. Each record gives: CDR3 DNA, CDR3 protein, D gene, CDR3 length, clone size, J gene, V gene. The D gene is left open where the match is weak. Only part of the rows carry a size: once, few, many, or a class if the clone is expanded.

TGCGTCAGCAGCGCCCTATCCGCTGGGGCCAACGTCCTGACTTTC,CVSSALSAGANVLTF,NA,15,many,TRBJ2-6,TRBV5-1
TGTGCCATCGGACCTCGGGGCGACTTGTATGGCTACACCTTC,CAIGPRGDLYGYTF,NA,14,many,TRBJ1-2,TRBV10-3
TGTGCCAGCAGCCAAGTTCCCCCCCCCAGCCACGAGCAGTACTTC,CASSQVPPPSHEQYF,NA,15,many,TRBJ2-7,TRBV14
TGTGCCAGCTCACCAACAGCGGGGGACTACAATGAGCAGTTCTTC,CASSPTAGDYNEQFF,TRBD2,15,many,TRBJ2-1,TRBV18
TGTGCCAGCAGTTACTCGAGAGTTGCTGAGCAGTTCTTC,CASSYSRVAEQFF,NA,13,medium-sized,TRBJ2-1,TRBV6-5
TGTGCCAGCAGCTTTACCGGGATCACCTACGAGCAGTACTTC,CASSFTGITYEQYF,NA,14,many,TRBJ2-7,TRBV7-9
TGTGCCAGCAGCCAAGACGGGGCAGGGCTCTCCTACGAGCAGTACTTC,CASSQDGAGLSYEQYF,NA,16,many,TRBJ2-7,TRBV3-1
TGTGCCAGCAGCTTAGTCAGGGGGGCTAGCACTGAAGCTTTCTTT,CASSLVRGASTEAFF,TRBD1,15,many,TRBJ1-1,TRBV7-9
TGTGCCAGCAGTGAACGGAATGGCTACACCTTC,CASSERNGYTF,NA,11,many,TRBJ1-2,TRBV6-1
TGTGCCAGCAGCCCATTTTGGACGAACACTGAAGCTTTCTTT,CASSPFWTNTEAFF,NA,14,many,TRBJ1-1,TRBV3-1
TGTGCCAGCAGCCAAGAATCGACAGGTTGGGGCGATGAAGCTTTCTTT,CASSQESTGWGDEAFF,NA,16,large,TRBJ1-1,TRBV3-1
TGTGCCAGCAGCTTAGAGACTCTCTACGAGCAGTACTTC,CASSLETLYEQYF,NA,13,many,TRBJ2-7,TRBV7-9
TGTGCCAGCAGCCCATATGGTGGGACAGTCACCTACGAGCAGTACTTC,CASSPYGGTVTYEQYF,TRBD1,16,once,TRBJ2-7,TRBV3-1
TGCAGTGCCAGTAAGGGACTAGATATTTACGAGCAGTACTTC,CSASKGLDIYEQYF,TRBD2,14,many,TRBJ2-7,TRBV20-1
TGTGCCAGCAGCGAAGGGTTCCAAGAGACCCAGTACTTC,CASSEGFQETQYF,NA,13,many,TRBJ2-5,TRBV7-9
TGTGCCAGCAGTTCCTTTCTCCGGGACTACGAGCAGTACTTC,CASSSFLRDYEQYF,NA,14,NA,TRBJ2-7,TRBV7-9
TGTGCCAGCAGCCCCCAGACAGGGGGCGAGGAGACCCAGTACTTC,CASSPQTGGEETQYF,TRBD1,15,NA,TRBJ2-5,TRBV13
TGCAGTGCTAGAGGGGCCGGGACTAGCGCGAACACCGGGGAGCTGTTTTTT,CSARGAGTSANTGELFF,TRBD2,17,many,TRBJ2-2,TRBV20-1
TGTGCCAGCTCACCGGAGGGGTACACGCAGTATTTT,CASSPEGYTQYF,NA,12,many,TRBJ2-3,TRBV18
TGTGCCATCTGCAGTATGTTCCTTCGGGATGCCTACAATGAGCAGTTCTTC,CAICSMFLRDAYNEQFF,NA,17,NA,TRBJ2-1,TRBV7-3
TGTGCCTCCGAGGCCGGGTACTATGGCTACACCTTC,CASEAGYYGYTF,NA,12,many,TRBJ1-2,TRBV6-1
TGTGCCAGCAGCGTGCGGGACAACAATCAGCCCCAGCATTTT,CASSVRDNNQPQHF,NA,14,many,TRBJ1-5,TRBV9
TGCAGTGCTGGGACAGGGCGAAAACAAGAGACCCAGTATTTC,CSAGTGRKQETQYF,TRBD1,14,once,TRBJ2-5,TRBV20-1
TGTGCCAGCAGGCTCAGCTCTCTTCAGGTTCCTGAAGCTTTCTTT,CASRLSSLQVPEAFF,NA,15,many,TRBJ1-1,TRBV28
TGTGCCAGCACCGAGGAGCGAGGCCGTCCGTACTTC,CASTEERGRPYF,NA,12,many,TRBJ2-7,TRBV2
TGTGCCAGCAGCCCGACTAGCGGGAGGAGTTACAATGAGCAGTTCTTC,CASSPTSGRSYNEQFF,TRBD2,16,many,TRBJ2-1,TRBV28
TGCAGTGCTACCGGGACAGGGGTTCTGGGTGAAGCTTTCTTT,CSATGTGVLGEAFF,TRBD1,14,many,TRBJ1-1,TRBV20-1
TGTGCCAGCAGTTTGTCGACAGGGGGAGGGGGTCAGCCCCAGCATTTT,CASSLSTGGGGQPQHF,TRBD1,16,many,TRBJ1-5,TRBV27
TGTGCCAGCAGCTACCTCCCGGGACAGGGGTGGGAGACCCAGTACTTC,CASSYLPGQGWETQYF,TRBD1,16,many,TRBJ2-5,TRBV7-2
TGTGCCAGCAGTAGACAGGGAGGGAATCAGCCCCAGCATTTT,CASSRQGGNQPQHF,TRBD1,14,many,TRBJ1-5,TRBV6-4
TGCAGCGTTGAAGGGGGCCGCACTGAAGCTTTCTTT,CSVEGGRTEAFF,NA,12,large,TRBJ1-1,TRBV29-1
TGTGCCAGCAGGCAGGTTAATCAGCCCCAGCATTTT,CASRQVNQPQHF,NA,12,many,TRBJ1-5,TRBV28
TGTGCCAGCAGCTTAGCGACTAGCGGGAGGGTCATGGATACGCAGTATTTT,CASSLATSGRVMDTQYF,TRBD2,17,many,TRBJ2-3,TRBV7-2
TGTGCCATCAGTGAGTCATGGGCAACTAATGAAAAACTGTTTTTT,CAISESWATNEKLFF,NA,15,many,TRBJ1-4,TRBV10-3
TGTGCCAGCAGCCCCAGGAGATCAGGGAAGGGGGAAAAACTGTTTTTT,CASSPRRSGKGEKLFF,NA,16,many,TRBJ1-4,TRBV7-2
TGTGCCAGCACCCTCCCGCGCGAGGCCCTGGGAGCCAAAAACATTCAGTACTTC,CASTLPREALGAKNIQYF,NA,18,NA,TRBJ2-4,TRBV11-1
TGCAGCGTTGAAACTAGCGGTACCTACGAGCAGTACTTC,CSVETSGTYEQYF,TRBD2,13,large,TRBJ2-7,TRBV29-1
TGTGCCAGCAGCTCTAGGACAGGCGAGTTCTCCTACGAGCAGTACTTC,CASSSRTGEFSYEQYF,TRBD1,16,NA,TRBJ2-7,TRBV7-9
TGTGCCAGCAGCCCCGTTTCAGGGGGAGGCACCTTC,CASSPVSGGGTF,TRBD1,12,many,TRBJ1-2,TRBV28
TGTGCCAGCAGCTTAGTCCTACTAGCGGGGGCCTACAATGAGCAGTTCTTC,CASSLVLLAGAYNEQFF,TRBD2,17,few,TRBJ2-1,TRBV7-6
TGCGCCAGCAGCTCACTTGGCCGGGGCACTGAAGCTTTCTTT,CASSSLGRGTEAFF,NA,14,many,TRBJ1-1,TRBV5-1
TGTGCCAGCAGCGTAGAGGGACTAGCCAAAAACATTCAGTACTTC,CASSVEGLAKNIQYF,NA,15,many,TRBJ2-4,TRBV9
TGTGCCAGCAGACACCGACAGGGAGCAGAGACCCAGTACTTC,CASRHRQGAETQYF,TRBD1,14,NA,TRBJ2-5,TRBV11-2
TGCGCCAGCAGCTTGGAGGCCCCCCCCAGGGATAGCAATCAGCCCCAGCATTTT,CASSLEAPPRDSNQPQHF,NA,18,many,TRBJ1-5,TRBV5-1